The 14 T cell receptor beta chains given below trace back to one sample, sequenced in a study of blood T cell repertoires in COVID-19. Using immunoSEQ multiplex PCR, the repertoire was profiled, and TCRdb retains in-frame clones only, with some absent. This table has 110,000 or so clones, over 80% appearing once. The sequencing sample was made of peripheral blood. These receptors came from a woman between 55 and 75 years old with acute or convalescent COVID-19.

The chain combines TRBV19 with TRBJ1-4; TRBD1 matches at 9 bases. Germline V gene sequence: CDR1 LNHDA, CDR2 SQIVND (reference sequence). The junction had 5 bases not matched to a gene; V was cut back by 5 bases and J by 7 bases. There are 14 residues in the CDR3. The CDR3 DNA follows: TGTGCCAGTAGTCGGGGACAGGGTCGTGAAAAACTGTTTTTT. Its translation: CASSRGQGREKLFF.

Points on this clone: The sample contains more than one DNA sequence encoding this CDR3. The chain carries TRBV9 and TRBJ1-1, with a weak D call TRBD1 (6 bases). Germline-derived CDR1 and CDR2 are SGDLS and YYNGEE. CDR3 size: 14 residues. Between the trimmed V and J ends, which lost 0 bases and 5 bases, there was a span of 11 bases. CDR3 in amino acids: CASSVGMDRTEAFF. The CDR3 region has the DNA TGTGCCAGCAGCGTAGGGATGGACAGAACTGAAGCTTTCTTT. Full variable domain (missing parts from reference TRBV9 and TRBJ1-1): DSGVTQTPKHLITATGQRVTLRCSPRSGDLSVYWYQQSLDQGLQFLIQYYNGEERAKGNILERFSAQQFPDLHSELNLSSLELGDSALYFCASSVGMDRTEAFFGQGTRLTVV.

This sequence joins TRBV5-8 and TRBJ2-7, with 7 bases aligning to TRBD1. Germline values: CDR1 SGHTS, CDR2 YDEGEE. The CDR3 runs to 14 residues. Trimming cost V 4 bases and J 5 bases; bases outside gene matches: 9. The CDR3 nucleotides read TGTGCCAGCAGCAAGGGGGCGCCGGCTCACGAGCAGTACTTC. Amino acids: CASSKGAPAHEQYF.

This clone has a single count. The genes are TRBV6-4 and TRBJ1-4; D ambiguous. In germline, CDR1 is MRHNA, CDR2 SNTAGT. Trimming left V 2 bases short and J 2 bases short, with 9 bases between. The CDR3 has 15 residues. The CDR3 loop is CASSDAGFTNEKLFF. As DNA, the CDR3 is TGTGCCAGCAGTGACGCGGGGTTCACTAATGAAAAACTGTTTTTT.

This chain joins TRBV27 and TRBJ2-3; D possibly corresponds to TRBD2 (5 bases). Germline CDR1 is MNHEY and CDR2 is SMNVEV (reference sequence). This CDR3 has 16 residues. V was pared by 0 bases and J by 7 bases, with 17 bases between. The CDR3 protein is CASSLSEPGRVNTQYF. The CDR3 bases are TGTGCCAGCAGTTTATCCGAACCTGGGAGAGTCAATACGCAGTATTTT.

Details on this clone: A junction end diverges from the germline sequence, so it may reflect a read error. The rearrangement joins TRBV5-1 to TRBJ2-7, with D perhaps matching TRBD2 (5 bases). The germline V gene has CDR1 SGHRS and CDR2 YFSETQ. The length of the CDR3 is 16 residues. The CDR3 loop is CASSVLGTSSSDEQYF. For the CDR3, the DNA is TGCGCCAGCAGCGTCTTAGGAACTAGTTCCTCCGACGAGCAGTACTTC.

CDR3 sequence reads: CASSQGQGGTQYF. The CDR3 nucleotides are TGTGCCAGCAGCCAGGGACAGGGGGGGACCCAGTACTTC. This sequence joins TRBV7-3 and TRBJ2-5, with 11 bases lining up with TRBD1. Trimming at V came to 5 bases and at J to 7 bases, leaving 3 bases not matched to a gene. The CDR3 is 13 amino acids. CDR1 is SGHTA and CDR2 is FQGTGA in the germline V gene.

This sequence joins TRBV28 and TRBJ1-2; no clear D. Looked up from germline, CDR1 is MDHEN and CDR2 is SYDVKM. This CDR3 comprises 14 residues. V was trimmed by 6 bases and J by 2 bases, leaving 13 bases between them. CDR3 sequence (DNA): TGTGCCAGCAGCCCGCCCCGGAGAAACTATGGCTACACCTTC. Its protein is CASSPPRRNYGYTF.

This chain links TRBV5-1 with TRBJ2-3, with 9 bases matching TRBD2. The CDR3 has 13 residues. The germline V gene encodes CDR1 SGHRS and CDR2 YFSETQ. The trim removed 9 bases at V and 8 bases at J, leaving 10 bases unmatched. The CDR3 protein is CATGETSGSTQYF. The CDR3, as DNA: TGCGCCACCGGAGAGACTAGCGGATCTACGCAGTATTTT.

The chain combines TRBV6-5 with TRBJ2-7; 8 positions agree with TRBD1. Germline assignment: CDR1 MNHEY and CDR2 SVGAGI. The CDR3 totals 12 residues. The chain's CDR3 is CAVTDRVNEQYF. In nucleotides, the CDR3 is TGTGCAGTAACGGACAGGGTCAACGAGCAGTACTTC.

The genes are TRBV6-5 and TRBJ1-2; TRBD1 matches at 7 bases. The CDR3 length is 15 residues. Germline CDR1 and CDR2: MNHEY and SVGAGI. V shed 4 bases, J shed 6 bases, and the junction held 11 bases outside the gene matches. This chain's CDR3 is CASSSGQIVRHGYTF. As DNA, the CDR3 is TGTGCCAGCAGTTCGGGACAGATCGTAAGGCATGGCTACACCTTC.

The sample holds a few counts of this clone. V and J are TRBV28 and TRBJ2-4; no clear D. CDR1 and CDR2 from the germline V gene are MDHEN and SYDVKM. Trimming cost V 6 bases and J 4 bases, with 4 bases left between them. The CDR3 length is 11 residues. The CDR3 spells CASSEKNIQYF. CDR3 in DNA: TGTGCCAGCAGCGAGAAAAACATTCAGTACTTC.

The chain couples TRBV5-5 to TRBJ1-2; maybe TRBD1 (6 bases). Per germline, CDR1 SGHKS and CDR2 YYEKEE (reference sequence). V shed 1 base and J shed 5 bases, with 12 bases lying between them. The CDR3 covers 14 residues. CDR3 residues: CASSLLGAVYGYTF. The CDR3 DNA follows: TGTGCCAGCAGCTTGTTGGGGGCTGTGTATGGCTACACCTTC.

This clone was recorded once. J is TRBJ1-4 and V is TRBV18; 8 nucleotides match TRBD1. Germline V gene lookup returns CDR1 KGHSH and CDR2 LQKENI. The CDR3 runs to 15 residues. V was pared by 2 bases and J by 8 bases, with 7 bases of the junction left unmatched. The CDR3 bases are TGTGCCAGCTCACCATCGGGACAGGTCAGAGAAAAACTGTTTTTT. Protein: CASSPSGQVREKLFF.